The 11 T cell receptor beta chains below come from one sample, sequenced in a study of T cell clonotyping in hematopoietic cell transplantation. Noted time point: recipient sample about 28 days before transplant, after cytoreduction. Sequenced by immunoSEQ multiplex PCR; TCRdb stores in-frame clones only, minus some. The table has about 47,000 clones, around 84% seen once; the top ten hold 4% to 5.5%. Sequenced here: peripheral blood mononuclear cells, sampled before stem cell transplant. These receptors came from a man between 60 and 70 years old with myelodysplastic syndrome. Some clones in this sample may be carry-over from other donors' samples.

The chain employs TRBV7-2 and TRBJ2-1, with D possibly matching TRBD1 (5 bases). The CDR3 contains 15 residues. CDR1 is SGHTA, CDR2 FQGNSA, per germline. V lost 1 base and J 1 base, leaving 8 bases between the germline ends. CDR3 sequence reads: CASSLEGRSYNEQFF. Here the CDR3 DNA reads TGTGCCAGCAGCTTAGAGGGGCGTTCCTACAATGAGCAGTTCTTC.

The rearrangement uses TRBV6-6 and TRBJ1-1; 8 bases match TRBD1. This CDR3 has 15 residues. The junction had 11 bases not matched to a gene; V was cut back by 7 bases and J by 4 bases. Per the germline V gene, CDR1 is MNHNY and CDR2 is SVGAGI (reference sequence). In nucleotides, the CDR3 is TGTGCCAGCACACCGACAGGGGCAGGCAGCACTGAAGCTTTCTTT. Protein product: CASTPTGAGSTEAFF.

This chain connects TRBV28 to TRBJ2-7, with 8 nucleotides matching TRBD1. This CDR3 comprises 12 residues. Per germline, CDR1 MDHEN and CDR2 SYDVKM. After removal of 11 bases from V and 4 bases from J, the junction contained 7 bases not matched to a gene. The CDR3 sequence: CAARGHLYEQYF. The CDR3 DNA reads as TGTGCCGCCAGGGGGCACCTATACGAGCAGTACTTC.

CDR3 coding DNA: TGTGCCAGCGTTTTATATGGCACTGGAAACACCATATATTTT. Protein product: CASVLYGTGNTIYF. The chain links TRBV5-6 to TRBJ1-3, with D uncertain. The CDR3 length is 14 residues. Germline V lookup: CDR1 SGHDT, CDR2 YYEEEE. V lost 7 bases and J lost 2, with 13 bases in between.

The chain joins TRBV18 to TRBJ1-2, with unresolved D. With 0 bases removed from V and 5 bases from J, the gap between germline ends came to 19 bases. Looked up from germline, CDR1 is KGHSH and CDR2 is LQKENI. The length of the CDR3 is 17 residues. CDR3: CASSPPNGGRRGYGYTF. CDR3 nucleotide sequence: TGTGCCAGCTCACCACCGAATGGCGGGAGACGGGGTTATGGCTACACCTTC.

The chain is built from TRBV5-6 and TRBJ1-1, with D unresolved. The CDR3 runs 16 residues. V lost 0 bases and J 5 bases, leaving 17 bases between the germline ends. CDR1 is SGHDT and CDR2 is YYEEEE in the germline V gene. DNA of the CDR3: TGTGCCAGCAGCTTGGAGGCTGTACCCCGGGATACTGAAGCTTTCTTT. It encodes CASSLEAVPRDTEAFF.

This rearrangement joins TRBV4-2 to TRBJ1-2, with D possibly matching TRBD1 (6 bases). This CDR3 has 15 amino acids. V lost 4 bases, J lost 2 bases, and 14 bases lay in between. From germline, CDR1 is LGHNA and CDR2 YNFKEQ. CDR3 loop: CASSPTGGQNYGYTF. CDR3 bases: TGTGCCAGCAGCCCCACAGGAGGACAGAACTATGGCTACACCTTC.

The gene calls are TRBV9 and TRBJ2-7, with a weak D call TRBD2 (6 bases). This CDR3 has 16 amino acids. The germline V gene encodes CDR1 SGDLS and CDR2 YYNGEE. Trimming removed 0 bases at V and 2 bases at J, with 15 bases between. The DNA of the CDR3 is TGTGCCAGCAGCGTAGCTGGAGGGAACGGGCCCTACGAGCAGTACTTC. This codes for CASSVAGGNGPYEQYF.

This chain's CDR3 is CASLAGGSGANVLTF. Here the CDR3 DNA reads TGTGCCAGCCTAGCGGGAGGCTCTGGGGCCAACGTCCTGACTTTC. This rearrangement joins TRBV28 to TRBJ2-6; 11 bases map to TRBD2. Germline trimming cut 8 bases from V and 0 bases from J; bases unmatched to any gene: 0. CDR3 length equals 15 residues. The germline gives CDR1 MDHEN, CDR2 SYDVKM.

The gene calls are TRBV4-3 and TRBJ2-7; maybe TRBD2 (5 bases). Trimming left V 3 bases short and J 3 bases short, with 15 bases between. The CDR3 has 15 residues. In germline, CDR1 is LGHNA, CDR2 YSLEER. CDR3 in DNA: TGCGCCAGCAGCCAGGACTCTGGAGGCAGCTACGAGCAGTACTTC. Translation gives CASSQDSGGSYEQYF.

This chain joins TRBV18 and TRBJ1-6, with TRBD1 matching 9 bases. In germline, CDR1 is KGHSH, CDR2 LQKENI. Trimming removed 0 bases from V and 2 bases from J; junction bases left unmatched: 2. This CDR3 spans 17 amino acids. CDR3 bases: TGTGCCAGCTCACCACCGGGGACAGGGCCCTATAATTCACCCCTCCACTTT. Its translation: CASSPPGTGPYNSPLHF.